The clone carrying this T cell receptor (beta chain) was observed a few times. The antigen remains unidentified. This sample is part of a study of CD8 T cells in ankylosing spondylitis. Study-level results: Reported data indicate significant enrichment of disease-linked clones within matched ankylosing spondylitis synovial fluid. Seemingly characteristic of ankylosing spondylitis blood was a TCR beta motif consisting of eight highly homologous variants. Disease-associated clonotypes exhibited CD8+ identity and were relatively infrequent in peripheral blood.

The CDR3 consists of 16 residues. V was clipped by 6 bases and J by 0 bases, with 18 bases between them. Germline V gene data show CDR1 as SGHRS and CDR2 as YFSETQ. Quantitative 5'-RACE with molecular barcodes was used to make the TCR beta libraries. Each CDR3 protein gets one entry after TCRdb re-called the 5' RACE reads with MiXCR. The sample records about 390,000 distinct CDR3 sequences, approximately 20% being singletons. This sequence originates from a male donor with ankylosing spondylitis. Sequencing was done on a sample of blood, either unsorted or a sorted T cell fraction (not recorded which). This rearrangement joins TRBV5-1 to TRBJ1-1; no firm D call. The CDR3 region is CASTGSQNGVNTEAFF. The DNA of the CDR3 is TGCGCCAGCACCGGATCCCAAAACGGCGTGAACACTGAAGCTTTCTTT.